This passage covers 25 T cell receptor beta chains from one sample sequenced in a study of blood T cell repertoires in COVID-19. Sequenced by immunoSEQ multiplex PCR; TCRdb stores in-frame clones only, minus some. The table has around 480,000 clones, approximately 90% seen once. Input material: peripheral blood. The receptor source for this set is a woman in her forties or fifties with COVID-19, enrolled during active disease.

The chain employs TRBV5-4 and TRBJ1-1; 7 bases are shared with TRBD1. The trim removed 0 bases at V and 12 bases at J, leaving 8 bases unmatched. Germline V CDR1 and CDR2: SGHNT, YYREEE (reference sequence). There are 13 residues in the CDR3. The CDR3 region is CASSLDYRGMSFF. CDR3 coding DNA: TGTGCCAGCAGCTTGGATTACAGGGGAATGTCTTTCTTT. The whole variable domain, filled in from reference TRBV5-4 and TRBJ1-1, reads ETGVTQSPTHLIKTRGQQVTLRCSSQSGHNTVSWYQQALGQGPQFIFQYYREEENGRGNFPPRFSGLQFPNYSSELNVNALELDDSALYLCASSLDYRGMSFFGQGTRLTVV.

Here the CDR3 DNA reads TGTGCCAGCAGTCAATACCTAGCGGGGGGTTACAATGAGCAGTTCTTC. Protein: CASSQYLAGGYNEQFF. The chain is built from TRBV28 and TRBJ2-1, with 11 bases that match TRBD2. Germline V lookup: CDR1 MDHEN, CDR2 SYDVKM. CDR3 length equals 16 residues. V shed 5 bases, J shed 4 bases, and the junction held 7 bases outside the gene matches.

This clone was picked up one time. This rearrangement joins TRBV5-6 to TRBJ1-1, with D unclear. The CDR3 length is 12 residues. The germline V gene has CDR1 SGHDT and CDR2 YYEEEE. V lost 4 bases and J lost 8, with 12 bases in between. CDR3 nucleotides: TGTGCCAGCAGCAAGGGAGAGGGCGAAGCTTTCTTT. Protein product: CASSKGEGEAFF.

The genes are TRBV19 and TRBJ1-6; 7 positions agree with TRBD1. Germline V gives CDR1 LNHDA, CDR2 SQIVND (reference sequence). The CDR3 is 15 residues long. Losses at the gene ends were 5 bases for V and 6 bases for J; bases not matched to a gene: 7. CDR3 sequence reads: CASSAPGQSNSPLHF. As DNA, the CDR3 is TGTGCCAGTAGTGCCCCGGGACAGAGTAATTCACCCCTCCACTTT.

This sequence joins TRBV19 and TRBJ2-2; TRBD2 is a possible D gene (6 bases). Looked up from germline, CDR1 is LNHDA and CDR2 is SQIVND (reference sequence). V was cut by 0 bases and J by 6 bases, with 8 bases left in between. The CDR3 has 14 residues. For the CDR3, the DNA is TGTGCCAGTAGTATAGAAAGGAGGGCCGGGGAGCTGTTTTTT. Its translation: CASSIERRAGELFF.

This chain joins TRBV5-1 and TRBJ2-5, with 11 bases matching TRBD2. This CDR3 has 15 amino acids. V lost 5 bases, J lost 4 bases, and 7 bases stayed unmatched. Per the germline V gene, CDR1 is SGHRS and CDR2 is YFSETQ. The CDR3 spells CASSLTSGVAETQYF. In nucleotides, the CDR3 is TGCGCCAGCAGTCTGACTAGCGGGGTGGCAGAGACCCAGTACTTC.

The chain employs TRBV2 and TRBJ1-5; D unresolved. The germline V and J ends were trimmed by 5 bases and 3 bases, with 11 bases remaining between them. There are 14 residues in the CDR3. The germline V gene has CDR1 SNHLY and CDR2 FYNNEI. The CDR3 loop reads CASSMAGSNQPQHF. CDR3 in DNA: TGTGCCAGCAGTATGGCGGGGTCCAATCAGCCCCAGCATTTT.

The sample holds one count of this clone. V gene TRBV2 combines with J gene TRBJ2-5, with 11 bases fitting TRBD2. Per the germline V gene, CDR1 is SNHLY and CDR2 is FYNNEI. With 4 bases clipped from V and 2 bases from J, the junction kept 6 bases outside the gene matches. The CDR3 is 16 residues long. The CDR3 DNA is TGTGCCAGCAGTGGGTTGGGACTAGCGGTTCAAGAGACCCAGTACTTC. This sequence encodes CASSGLGLAVQETQYF.

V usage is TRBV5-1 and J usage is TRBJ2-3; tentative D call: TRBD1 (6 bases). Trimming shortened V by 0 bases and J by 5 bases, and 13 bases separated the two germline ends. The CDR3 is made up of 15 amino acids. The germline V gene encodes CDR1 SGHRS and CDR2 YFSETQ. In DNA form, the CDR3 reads TGCGCCAGCAGCTTGGGTCGTCAGGGGCGAGATACGCAGTATTTT. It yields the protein CASSLGRQGRDTQYF. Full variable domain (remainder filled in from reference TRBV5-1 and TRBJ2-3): KAGVTQTPRYLIKTRGQQVTLSCSPISGHRSVSWYQQTPGQGLQFLFEYFSETQRNKGNFPGRFSGRQFSNSRSEMNVSTLELGDSALYLCASSLGRQGRDTQYFGPGTRLTVL.

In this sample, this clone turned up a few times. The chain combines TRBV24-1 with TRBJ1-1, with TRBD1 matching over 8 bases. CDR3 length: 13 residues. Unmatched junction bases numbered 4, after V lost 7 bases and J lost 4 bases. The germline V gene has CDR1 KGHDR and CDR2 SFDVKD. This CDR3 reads CATRDRGSTEAFF. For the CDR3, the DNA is TGTGCCACCAGAGACAGGGGTAGCACTGAAGCTTTCTTT.

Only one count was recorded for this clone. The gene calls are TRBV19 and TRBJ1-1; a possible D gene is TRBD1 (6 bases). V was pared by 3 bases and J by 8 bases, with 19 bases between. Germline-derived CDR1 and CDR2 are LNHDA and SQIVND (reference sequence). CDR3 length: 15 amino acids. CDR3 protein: CASSISSADRPEAFF. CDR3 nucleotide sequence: TGTGCCAGTAGTATCTCTAGTGCGGACAGACCCGAAGCTTTCTTT.

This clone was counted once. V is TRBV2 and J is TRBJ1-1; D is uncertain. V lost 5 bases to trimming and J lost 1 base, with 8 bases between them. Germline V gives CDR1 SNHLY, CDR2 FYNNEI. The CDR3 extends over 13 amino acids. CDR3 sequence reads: CASSSGRNTEAFF. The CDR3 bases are TGTGCCAGCAGTAGCGGCAGGAACACTGAAGCTTTCTTT.

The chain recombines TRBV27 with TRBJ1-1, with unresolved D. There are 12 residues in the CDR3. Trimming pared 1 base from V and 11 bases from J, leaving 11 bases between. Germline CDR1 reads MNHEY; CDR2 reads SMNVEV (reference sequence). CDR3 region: CASSLFGSHAFF. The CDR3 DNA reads TGTGCCAGCAGTTTATTCGGTTCTCACGCTTTCTTT.

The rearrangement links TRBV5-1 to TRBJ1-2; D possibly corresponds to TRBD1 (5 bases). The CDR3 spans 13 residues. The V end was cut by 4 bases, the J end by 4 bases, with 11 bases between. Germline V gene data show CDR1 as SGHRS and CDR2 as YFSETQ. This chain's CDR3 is CASSDDSSYGYTF. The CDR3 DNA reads TGCGCCAGCAGCGATGACAGTTCCTATGGCTACACCTTC.

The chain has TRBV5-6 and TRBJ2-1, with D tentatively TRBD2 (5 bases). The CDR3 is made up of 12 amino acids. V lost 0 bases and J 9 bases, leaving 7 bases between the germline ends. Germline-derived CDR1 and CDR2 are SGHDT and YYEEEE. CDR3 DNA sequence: TGTGCCAGCAGCTTGGCTGCGGGTGAGCAGTTCTTC. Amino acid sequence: CASSLAAGEQFF. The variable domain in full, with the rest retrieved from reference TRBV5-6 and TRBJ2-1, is DAGVTQSPTHLIKTRGQQVTLRCSPKSGHDTVSWYQQALGQGPQFIFQYYEEEERQRGNFPDRFSGHQFPNYSSELNVNALLLGDSALYLCASSLAAGEQFFGPGTRLTVL.

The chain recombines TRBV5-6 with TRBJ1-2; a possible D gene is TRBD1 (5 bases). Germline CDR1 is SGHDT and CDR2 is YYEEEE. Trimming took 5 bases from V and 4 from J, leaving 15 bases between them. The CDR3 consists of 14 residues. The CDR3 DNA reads TGTGCCAGCAGACCAATAGGGGAGGGCTATGGCTACACCTTC. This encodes CASRPIGEGYGYTF. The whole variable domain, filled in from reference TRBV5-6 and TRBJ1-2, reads DAGVTQSPTHLIKTRGQQVTLRCSPKSGHDTVSWYQQALGQGPQFIFQYYEEEERQRGNFPDRFSGHQFPNYSSELNVNALLLGDSALYLCASRPIGEGYGYTFGSGTRLTVV.

DNA for the CDR3: TGTGCCAGCAGGACTTACACCGGGGAGCTGTTTTTT. It codes for CASRTYTGELFF. This chain uses TRBV27 with TRBJ2-2, with D hard to call. The germline gives CDR1 MNHEY, CDR2 SMNVEV (reference sequence). The CDR3 extends over 12 amino acids. V lost 6 bases and J 3 bases, leaving 5 bases between the germline ends.

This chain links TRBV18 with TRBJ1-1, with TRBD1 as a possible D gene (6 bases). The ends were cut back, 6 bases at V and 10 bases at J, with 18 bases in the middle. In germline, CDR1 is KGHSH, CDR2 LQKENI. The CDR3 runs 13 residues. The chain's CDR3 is CASSQEDRVAAFF. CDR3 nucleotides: TGTGCCAGCTCTCAGGAGGACAGAGTAGCAGCTTTCTTT.

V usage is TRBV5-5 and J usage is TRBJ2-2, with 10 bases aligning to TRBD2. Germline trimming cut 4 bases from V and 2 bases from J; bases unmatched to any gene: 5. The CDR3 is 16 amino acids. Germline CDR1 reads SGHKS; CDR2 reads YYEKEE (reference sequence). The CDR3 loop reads CASSGSGGANTGELFF. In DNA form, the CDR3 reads TGTGCCAGCAGCGGAAGCGGGGGGGCCAACACCGGGGAGCTGTTTTTT.

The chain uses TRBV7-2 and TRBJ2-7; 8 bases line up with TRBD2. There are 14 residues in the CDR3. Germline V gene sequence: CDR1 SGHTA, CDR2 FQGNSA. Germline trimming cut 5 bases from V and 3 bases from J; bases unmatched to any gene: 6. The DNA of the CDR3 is TGTGCCAGCAGCGCGAAGCGGGGGTACTACGAGCAGTACTTC. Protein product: CASSAKRGYYEQYF.

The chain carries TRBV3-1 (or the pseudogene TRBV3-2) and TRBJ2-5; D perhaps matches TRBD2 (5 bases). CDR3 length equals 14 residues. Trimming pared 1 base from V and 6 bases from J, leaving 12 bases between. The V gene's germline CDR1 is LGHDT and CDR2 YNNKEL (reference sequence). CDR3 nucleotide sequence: TGTGCCAGCAGCCAAGTACGGGGTATGCAGACCCAGTACTTC. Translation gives CASSQVRGMQTQYF.

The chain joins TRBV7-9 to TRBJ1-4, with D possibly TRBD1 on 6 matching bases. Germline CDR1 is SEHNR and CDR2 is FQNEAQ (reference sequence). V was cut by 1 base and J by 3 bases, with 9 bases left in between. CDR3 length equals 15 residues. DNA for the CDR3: TGTGCCAGCAGCTTAGAGAGGACAGCTAATGAAAAACTGTTTTTT. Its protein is CASSLERTANEKLFF.

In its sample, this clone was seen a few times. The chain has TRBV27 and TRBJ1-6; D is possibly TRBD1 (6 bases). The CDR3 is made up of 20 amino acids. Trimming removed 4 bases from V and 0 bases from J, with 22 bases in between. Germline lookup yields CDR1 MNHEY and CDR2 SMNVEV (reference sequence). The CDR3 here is CASSYLGGSFFPSYNSPLHF. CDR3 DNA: TGTGCCAGCAGTTATTTAGGGGGTAGTTTTTTCCCCTCCTATAATTCACCCCTCCACTTT.

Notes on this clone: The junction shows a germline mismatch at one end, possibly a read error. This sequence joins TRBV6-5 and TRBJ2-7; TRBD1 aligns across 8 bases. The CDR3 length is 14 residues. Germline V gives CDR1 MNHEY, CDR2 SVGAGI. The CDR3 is CASRQNRGDGWRDF. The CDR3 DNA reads TGTGCCAGCAGGCAAAACAGGGGGGACGGGTGGCGGGACTTC.

The CDR3 DNA reads TGTGCCAGCAGTAAACCAGCCTATACAGGGGGCGGTCAGCCCCAGCATTTT. Its protein product is CASSKPAYTGGGQPQHF. The chain links TRBV6-2 or TRBV6-3 to TRBJ1-5; 9 nucleotides agree with TRBD1. The CDR3 extends over 17 amino acids. Germline trimming cut 5 bases from V and 6 bases from J; bases unmatched to any gene: 14. The V gene's germline CDR1 is MNHEY and CDR2 SVGEGT.